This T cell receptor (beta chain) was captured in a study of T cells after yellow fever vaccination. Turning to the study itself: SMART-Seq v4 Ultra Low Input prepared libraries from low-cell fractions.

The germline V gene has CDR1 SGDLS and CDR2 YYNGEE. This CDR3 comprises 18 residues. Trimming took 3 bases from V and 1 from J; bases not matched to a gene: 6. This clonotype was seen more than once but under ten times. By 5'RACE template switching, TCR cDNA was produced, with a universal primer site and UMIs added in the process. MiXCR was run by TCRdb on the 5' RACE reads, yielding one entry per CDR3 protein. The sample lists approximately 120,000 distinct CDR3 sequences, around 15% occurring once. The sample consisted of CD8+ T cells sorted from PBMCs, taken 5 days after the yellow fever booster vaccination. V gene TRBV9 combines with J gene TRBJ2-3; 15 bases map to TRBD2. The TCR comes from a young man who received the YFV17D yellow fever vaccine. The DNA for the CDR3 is TGTGCCAGCAGCGCGGGACTAGCGGGGGGCACTGGCACAGATACGCAGTATTTT. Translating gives CASSAGLAGGTGTDTQYF.